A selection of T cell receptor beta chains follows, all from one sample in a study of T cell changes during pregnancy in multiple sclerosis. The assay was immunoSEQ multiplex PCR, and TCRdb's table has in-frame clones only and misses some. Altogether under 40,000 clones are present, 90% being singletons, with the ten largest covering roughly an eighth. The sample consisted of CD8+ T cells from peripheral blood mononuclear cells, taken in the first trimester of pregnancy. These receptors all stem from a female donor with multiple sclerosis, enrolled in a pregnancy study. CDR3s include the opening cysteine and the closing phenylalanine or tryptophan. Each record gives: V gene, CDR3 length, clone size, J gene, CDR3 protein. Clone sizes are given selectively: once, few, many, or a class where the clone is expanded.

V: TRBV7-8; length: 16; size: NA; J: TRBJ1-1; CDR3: CASSLGAGGIGTEAFF
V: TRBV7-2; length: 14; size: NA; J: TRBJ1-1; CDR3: CASSFSQENTEAFF
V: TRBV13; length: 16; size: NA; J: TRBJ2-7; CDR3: CASSFAGTSGSYEQYF
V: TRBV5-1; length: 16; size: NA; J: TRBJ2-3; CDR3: CASSLEPGQGLDTQYF
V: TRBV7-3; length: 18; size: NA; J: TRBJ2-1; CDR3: CASSLYGTGVSSYNEQFF
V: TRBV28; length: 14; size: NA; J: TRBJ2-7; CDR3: CASRPWDYPYEQYF
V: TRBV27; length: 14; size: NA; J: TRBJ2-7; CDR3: CASSLTGMKVEQYF
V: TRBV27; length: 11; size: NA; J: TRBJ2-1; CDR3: CASSQYNEQFF
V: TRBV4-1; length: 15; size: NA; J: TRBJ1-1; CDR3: CASSPEEGGFTEAFF
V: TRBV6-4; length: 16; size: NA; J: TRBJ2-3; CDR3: CASSDGPGASDGTQYF
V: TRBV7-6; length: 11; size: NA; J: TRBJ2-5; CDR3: CASSLLETQYF
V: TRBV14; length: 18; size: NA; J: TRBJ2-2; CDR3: CASSQVPLSGRQTGELFF
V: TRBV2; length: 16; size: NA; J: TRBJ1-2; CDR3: CASSEAWTGKNYGYTF
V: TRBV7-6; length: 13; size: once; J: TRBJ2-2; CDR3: CASSRPEAGELFF
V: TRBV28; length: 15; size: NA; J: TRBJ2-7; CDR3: CASSPAIGGSYEQYF
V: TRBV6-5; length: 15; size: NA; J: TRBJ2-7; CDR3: CASSYSSATLGEQYF
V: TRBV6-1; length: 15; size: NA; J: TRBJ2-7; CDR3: CASSEVAGGDYEQYF
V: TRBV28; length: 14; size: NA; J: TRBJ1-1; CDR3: CASSHQGAVTEAFF
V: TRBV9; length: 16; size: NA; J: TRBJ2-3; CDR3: CASSVEGGGAQDTQYF
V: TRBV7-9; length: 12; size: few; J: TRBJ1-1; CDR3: CASSRTGGRAFF
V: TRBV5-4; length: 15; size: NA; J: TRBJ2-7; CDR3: CASSGLGLGATDEYF
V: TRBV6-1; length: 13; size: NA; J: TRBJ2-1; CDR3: CASSEGNSNEQFF
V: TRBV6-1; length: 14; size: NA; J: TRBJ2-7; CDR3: CASRYAQGFYEQYF
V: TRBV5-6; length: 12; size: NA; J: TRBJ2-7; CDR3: CASSLTAYEQYF
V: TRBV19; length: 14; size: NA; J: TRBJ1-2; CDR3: CASSPGQAGYGYTF
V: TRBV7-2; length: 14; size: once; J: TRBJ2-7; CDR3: CASSRSGGSYEQYF
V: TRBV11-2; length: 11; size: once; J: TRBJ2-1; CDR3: CASSSLNEQFF
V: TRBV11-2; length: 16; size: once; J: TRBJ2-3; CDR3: CASSQETSGYTDTQYF
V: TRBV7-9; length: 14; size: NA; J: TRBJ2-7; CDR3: CASSLTGGRYEQYF
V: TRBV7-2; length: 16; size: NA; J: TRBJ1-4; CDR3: CASSIQGQATNEKLFF
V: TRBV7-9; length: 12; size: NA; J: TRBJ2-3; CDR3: CASSPGVDTQYF
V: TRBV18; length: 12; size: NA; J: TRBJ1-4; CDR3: CASSPRGEKLFF
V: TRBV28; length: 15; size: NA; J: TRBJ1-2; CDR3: CASSFVAGTNYGYTF
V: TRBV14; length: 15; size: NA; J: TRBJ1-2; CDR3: CASSQVHMINYGYTF
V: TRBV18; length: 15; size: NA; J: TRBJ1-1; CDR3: CASSRVRDRDTEAFF
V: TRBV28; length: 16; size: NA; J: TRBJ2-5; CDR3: CASSLSPGVSRETQYF
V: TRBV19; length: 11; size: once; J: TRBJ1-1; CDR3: CASRRGMGAFF
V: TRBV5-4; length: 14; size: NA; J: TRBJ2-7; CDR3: CAGEIRGRGYEQYF
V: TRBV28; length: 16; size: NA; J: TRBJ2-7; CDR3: CASSLSRGKPAYEQYF
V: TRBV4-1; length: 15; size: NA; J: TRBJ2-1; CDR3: CASSPWTSSLNEQFF
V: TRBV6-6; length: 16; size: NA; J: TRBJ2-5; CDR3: CASSYAEGTREETQYF
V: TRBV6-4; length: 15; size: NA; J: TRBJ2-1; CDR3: CASSGRANSYNEQFF
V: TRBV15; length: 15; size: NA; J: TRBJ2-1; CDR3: CATSRVFGTHNEQFF
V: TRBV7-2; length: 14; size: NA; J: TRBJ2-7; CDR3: CASSYAFSSYEQYF
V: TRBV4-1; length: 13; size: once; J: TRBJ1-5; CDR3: CASSQERDQPQHF
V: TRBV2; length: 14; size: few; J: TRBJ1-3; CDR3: CASSETGAGNTIYF
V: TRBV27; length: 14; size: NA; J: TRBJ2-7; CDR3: CASSWGQGAGEQYF
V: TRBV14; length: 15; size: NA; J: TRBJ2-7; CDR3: CASSQGFGSFYEQYF
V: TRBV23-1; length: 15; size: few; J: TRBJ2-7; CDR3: CASSQGRGHAYEQYF
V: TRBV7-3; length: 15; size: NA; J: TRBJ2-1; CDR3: CASSSPGREGNEQFF
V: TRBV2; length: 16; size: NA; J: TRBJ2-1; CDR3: CATYRGILGQVNEQFF
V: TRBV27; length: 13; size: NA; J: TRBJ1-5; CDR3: CASSSGVVQPQHF
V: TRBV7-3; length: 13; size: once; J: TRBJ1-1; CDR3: CASSPFMGEEAFF
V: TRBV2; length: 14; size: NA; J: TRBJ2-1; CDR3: CASSQGSAYNEQFF
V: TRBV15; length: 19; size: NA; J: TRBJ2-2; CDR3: CATSRDPTRTGFNTGELFF
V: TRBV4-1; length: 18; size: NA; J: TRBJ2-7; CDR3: CASSQGVGTGAFSYEQYF
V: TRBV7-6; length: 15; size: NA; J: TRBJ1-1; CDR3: CASSPLTGMIPEAFF
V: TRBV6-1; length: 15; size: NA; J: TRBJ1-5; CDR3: CASSEVQFYDQPQHF